This TCR beta chain emerged from a study of cytomegalovirus exposure and HLA in healthy donors. PCR employed 60 Vbeta and 13 Jbeta primers. Libraries were prepared by immunoSEQ multiplex PCR; TCRdb keeps only in-frame clonotypes and omits some of them. This table holds around 100,000 clones, less than 85% found once. The ends lost 6 bases at V and 5 bases at J; junction bases unmatched: 6. Per the germline V gene, CDR1 is SGHDN and CDR2 is FVKESK. The length of the CDR3 is 15 residues. The sample was PBMCs. The sequence was collected from a man aged 35-49 years in good health and CMV-seronegative. J is TRBJ2-2 and V is TRBV14; TRBD2 agrees at 10 bases. The CDR3: CASRRSGGVTGELFF. Written as DNA, the CDR3 is TGTGCCAGCAGACGAAGCGGGGGGGTTACCGGGGAGCTGTTTTTT.